The 23 T cell receptor beta chains given below trace back to one sample, sequenced in a study of blood T cell repertoires in COVID-19. The table came from immunoSEQ multiplex PCR; TCRdb's copy has only in-frame clones and leaves some out. The data contain under 200,000 clones, around 85% of them seen just once; the ten biggest clones take up approximately 11%. What was sequenced was peripheral blood. The origin of the receptors is a woman in her sixties or seventies with COVID-19, enrolled during active disease.

The chain combines TRBV11-3 with TRBJ1-1; 8 nucleotides line up with TRBD1. This CDR3 spans 15 amino acids. The junction had 8 bases not matched to a gene; V was cut back by 5 bases and J by 3 bases. CDR1 is SGHNT and CDR2 is YENEEA in the germline V gene. CDR3 amino acids: CASSPRTGWDTEAFF. CDR3 nucleotide sequence: TGTGCCAGCAGCCCGCGGACAGGGTGGGACACTGAAGCTTTCTTT.

The V and J genes are TRBV18 and TRBJ1-2; possible D gene TRBD1, 5 bases. The CDR3 contains 17 residues. CDR1 is KGHSH, CDR2 LQKENI, per germline. V shed 3 bases and J shed 1 base, with 18 bases lying between them. CDR3 sequence (DNA): TGTGCCAGCTCACCGGCCCCGACCGGGACTAGTAACTATGGCTACACCTTC. Protein sequence: CASSPAPTGTSNYGYTF.

The chain uses TRBV12-3 or TRBV12-4 and TRBJ2-1, with D tentatively TRBD2 (5 bases). There are 12 residues in the CDR3. V was clipped by 6 bases and J by 6 bases, with 9 bases between them. CDR3 sequence (DNA): TGTGCCAGCAGGGAGGCTAGCAATGAGCAGTTCTTC. This codes for CASREASNEQFF.

On this clone: One end of the junction fails to match germline, which may point to a read error. CDR3 bases: TGTGCCAGCAGTTACTCGATACAGCCGATCTTT. It translates to CASSYSIQPIF. The chain uses TRBV6-5 and TRBJ1-4; D not certain. CDR3 size: 11 residues. Germline V gives CDR1 MNHEY, CDR2 SVGAGI.

The rearrangement uses TRBV7-2 and TRBJ1-6; 7 nucleotides agree with TRBD1. The CDR3 sequence is 15 residues long. The V gene end was trimmed by 1 base and the J gene end by 14 bases; junction bases not matched to a gene: 11. The germline V gene has CDR1 SGHTA and CDR2 FQGNSA. CDR3 region: CASSLGSGTARTLHF. The CDR3 coding sequence is TGTGCCAGCAGCTTAGGTTCCGGGACAGCTCGAACCCTCCACTTT.

This sequence joins TRBV9 and TRBJ1-2; D is possibly TRBD1 (5 bases). The CDR3 runs to 16 residues. Germline V gives CDR1 SGDLS, CDR2 YYNGEE. V dropped 3 bases and J dropped 4 bases, with 19 bases sitting between them. The DNA of the CDR3 is TGTGCCAGCAGCGCCCTCGGAGGGGCAGGTGGCTATGGCTACACCTTC. Translated, it gives CASSALGGAGGYGYTF.

The gene calls are TRBV24-1 and TRBJ1-4; TRBD1 aligns across 10 bases. Trimming at V came to 3 bases and at J to 7 bases, leaving 4 bases not matched to a gene. The germline CDR1 and CDR2 sequences are KGHDR and SFDVKD. The CDR3 length is 15 residues. In DNA form, the CDR3 reads TGTGCCACCAGTGATCCGACAGGGGGCCTTGAAAAACTGTTTTTT. It translates to CATSDPTGGLEKLFF.

This clone occurred once. The rearrangement uses TRBV9 and TRBJ1-6, with 8 positions matching TRBD1. From germline, CDR1 is SGDLS and CDR2 YYNGEE. This CDR3 spans 13 amino acids. Trimming at V came to 4 bases and at J to 9 bases, leaving 3 bases not matched to a gene. The CDR3, as DNA: TGTGCCAGCAGCCCAGACAGGGGTTCACCCCTCCACTTT. It encodes CASSPDRGSPLHF.

This clone showed up just a few times. The chain carries TRBV19 and TRBJ2-2, with TRBD2 matching 9 bases. The CDR3 has 18 residues. The J segment lost 3 bases and the V segment lost 7 bases, leaving 15 bases of the junction unmatched. CDR1 and CDR2 from the germline V gene are LNHDA and SQIVND (reference sequence). DNA of the CDR3: TGTGCCAGTATTATTAGCGGGAGTTTTTTTGTCGACACCGGGGAGCTGTTTTTT. It yields the protein CASIISGSFFVDTGELFF.

The chain carries TRBV6-2 or TRBV6-3 and TRBJ1-5; D is uncertain. CDR3 length equals 12 residues. CDR1 MNHEY and CDR2 SVGEGT come from the germline V gene. Trimming stripped 2 bases from V and 5 bases from J, with 4 bases between. This CDR3 is CASSYLYQPQHF. The CDR3 DNA is TGTGCCAGCAGTTACCTCTATCAGCCCCAGCATTTT.

In DNA form, the CDR3 reads TGTGCCACCAGCACCGGGACAGTCATCGGTCAGCCCCAGCATTTT. This translates into CATSTGTVIGQPQHF. V and J are TRBV15 and TRBJ1-5, with 7 bases matching TRBD1. This CDR3 is built from 15 residues. The V gene's germline CDR1 is LNHNV and CDR2 YYDKDF (reference sequence). V lost 4 bases and J lost 6; bases outside the gene matches: 9.

This chain uses TRBV28 with TRBJ2-1; 14 positions agree with TRBD2. The V gene end was trimmed by 7 bases and the J gene end by 5 bases; junction bases not matched to a gene: 13. CDR1 is MDHEN, CDR2 SYDVKM, per germline. The CDR3 is 18 residues long. The CDR3 reads CASTPGLAGGRRDNEQFF. CDR3 bases: TGTGCCAGCACTCCCGGACTAGCGGGAGGTCGAAGGGACAATGAGCAGTTCTTC.

The chain joins TRBV24-1 to TRBJ1-2; D remains unclear. CDR1 and CDR2 from the germline V gene are KGHDR and SFDVKD. Trimming left V 5 bases short and J 0 bases short, with 15 bases between. CDR3 length: 16 residues. The CDR3 sequence is CATSGVETPANYGYTF. For the CDR3, the DNA is TGTGCCACCAGTGGGGTGGAGACCCCCGCTAACTATGGCTACACCTTC.

This clone was seen just once. The chain has TRBV7-9 and TRBJ2-3; maybe TRBD2 (5 bases). The CDR3 has 15 residues. From germline, CDR1 is SEHNR and CDR2 FQNEAQ (reference sequence). Trimming pared 3 bases from V and 4 bases from J, leaving 14 bases between. In DNA, the CDR3 is TGTGCCAGCAGCTTCCGAGGGATGGTCGCAGATACGCAGTATTTT. Translation gives CASSFRGMVADTQYF. Full variable domain (missing parts from reference TRBV7-9 and TRBJ2-3): DTGVSQNPRHKITKRGQNVTFRCDPISEHNRLYWYRQTLGQGPEFLTYFQNEAQLEKSRLLSDRFSAERPKGSFSTLEIQRTEQGDSAMYLCASSFRGMVADTQYFGPGTRLTVL.

This clone was seen once. The chain is built from TRBV11-2 and TRBJ2-1; D might be TRBD1 (5 bases). Germline V CDR1 and CDR2: SGHAT, FQNNGV. V lost 1 base, J lost 10 bases, and 11 bases lay in between. The CDR3 sequence is 13 residues long. CDR3 nucleotide sequence: TGTGCCAGCAGCTTAGTGGGGCAGGGCGAGCAGTTCTTC. Translating gives CASSLVGQGEQFF.

The chain couples TRBV2 to TRBJ2-4; 14 nucleotides agree with TRBD2. Per the germline V gene, CDR1 is SNHLY and CDR2 is FYNNEI. The CDR3 is 15 amino acids. The junction had 6 bases not matched to a gene; V was cut back by 6 bases and J by 8 bases. The CDR3 sequence: CASRIGTSGSYIQYF. In DNA, the CDR3 is TGTGCCAGCAGGATCGGGACTAGCGGGAGTTACATTCAGTACTTC.

Worth noting for this clone: An end of the junction differs from the germline gene, which may be a read error. The rearrangement joins TRBV5-6 to TRBJ2-7; maybe TRBD2 (5 bases). CDR1 SGHDT and CDR2 YYEEEE come from the germline V gene. The CDR3 length is 14 residues. CDR3 DNA: TGTGCCAGCAACTTGCACGGGGAGCCCTACGAGCAGTACTTC. Amino acids: CASNLHGEPYEQYF.

V gene TRBV3-1 (or the pseudogene TRBV3-2) combines with J gene TRBJ1-1; 9 nucleotides align to TRBD1. With V trimmed by 0 bases and J by 1 base, 6 bases remained unmatched. The CDR3 runs to 17 residues. Germline V gives CDR1 LGHDT, CDR2 YNNKEL (reference sequence). CDR3: CASSQDGTGGKNTEAFF. The CDR3 bases are TGTGCCAGCAGCCAAGATGGTACAGGGGGCAAGAACACTGAAGCTTTCTTT.

V gene TRBV19 combines with J gene TRBJ2-5; 9 bases agree with TRBD2. V dropped 8 bases and J dropped 1; count of bases not matched to a gene: 5. The CDR3 extends over 14 amino acids. The germline CDR1 and CDR2 sequences are LNHDA and SQIVND (reference sequence). The CDR3 spells CASFSGRSQETQYF. The CDR3 nucleotides are TGTGCCAGTTTTAGCGGGAGATCCCAAGAGACCCAGTACTTC.

This clone appeared a few times. This sequence joins TRBV19 and TRBJ2-1; 8 bases agree with TRBD2. Unmatched junction bases numbered 1, after V lost 1 base and J lost 2 bases. CDR1 is LNHDA and CDR2 is SQIVND in the germline V gene (reference sequence). This CDR3 has 15 amino acids. The CDR3 DNA is TGTGCCAGTAGTATAGCGGGAGGGACCTACAATGAGCAGTTCTTC. Encoded protein: CASSIAGGTYNEQFF.

The rearrangement uses TRBV10-1 and TRBJ2-2; 8 positions agree with TRBD2. After removal of 5 bases from V and 2 bases from J, the junction contained 4 bases not matched to a gene. CDR3 length: 15 amino acids. Per germline, CDR1 WNHNN and CDR2 SYGVQD (reference sequence). DNA of the CDR3: TGCGCCAGCAGTAGCGGGAGTTTAAACACCGGGGAGCTGTTTTTT. This sequence encodes CASSSGSLNTGELFF.

J is TRBJ1-1 and V is TRBV18; no firm D call. Germline values: CDR1 KGHSH, CDR2 LQKENI. The CDR3 totals 13 residues. Trimming removed 2 bases at V and 0 bases at J, with 4 bases between. The CDR3 DNA follows: TGTGCCAGCTCACCATCCATGAACACTGAAGCTTTCTTT. Encoded protein: CASSPSMNTEAFF.

The chain links TRBV5-1 to TRBJ2-5, with 7 bases identical to TRBD1. Looked up from germline, CDR1 is SGHRS and CDR2 is YFSETQ. The J segment lost 5 bases and the V segment lost 4 bases, leaving 8 bases of the junction unmatched. This CDR3 has 14 residues. The CDR3 coding sequence is TGCGCCAGCAGCGGGGGACAGCAGGGGGAGACCCAGTACTTC. This encodes CASSGGQQGETQYF.